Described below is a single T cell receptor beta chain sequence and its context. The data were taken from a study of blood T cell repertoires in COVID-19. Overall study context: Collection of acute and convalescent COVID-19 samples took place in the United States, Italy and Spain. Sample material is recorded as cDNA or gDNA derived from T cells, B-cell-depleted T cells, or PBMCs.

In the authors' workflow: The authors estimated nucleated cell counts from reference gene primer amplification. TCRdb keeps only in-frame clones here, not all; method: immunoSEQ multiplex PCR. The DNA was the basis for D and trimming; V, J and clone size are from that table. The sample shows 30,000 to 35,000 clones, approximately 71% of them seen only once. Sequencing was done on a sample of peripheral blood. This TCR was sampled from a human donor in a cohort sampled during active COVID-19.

CDR3 sequence: CASSPQLAGVRYTQYF. CDR3 coding DNA: TGTGCCAGCAGCCCTCAACTAGCGGGAGTACGGTATACGCAGTATTTT. This rearrangement joins TRBV28 to TRBJ2-3, with 11 bases aligning to TRBD2. Germline CDR1 is MDHEN and CDR2 is SYDVKM. This CDR3 spans 16 amino acids. J was trimmed by 7 bases and V by 6 bases; bases with no gene match: 12.